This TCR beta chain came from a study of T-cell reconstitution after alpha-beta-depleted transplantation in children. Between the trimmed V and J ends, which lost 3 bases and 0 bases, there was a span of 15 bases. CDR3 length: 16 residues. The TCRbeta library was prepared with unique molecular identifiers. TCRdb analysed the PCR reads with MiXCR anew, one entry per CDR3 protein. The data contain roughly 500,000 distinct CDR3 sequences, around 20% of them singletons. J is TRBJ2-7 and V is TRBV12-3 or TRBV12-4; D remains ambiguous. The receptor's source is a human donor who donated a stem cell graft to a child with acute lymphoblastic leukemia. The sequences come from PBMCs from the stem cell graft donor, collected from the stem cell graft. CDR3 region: CASSLSSAAISYEQYF. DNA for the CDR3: TGTGCCAGCAGTTTGTCATCGGCAGCCATCTCCTACGAGCAGTACTTC.